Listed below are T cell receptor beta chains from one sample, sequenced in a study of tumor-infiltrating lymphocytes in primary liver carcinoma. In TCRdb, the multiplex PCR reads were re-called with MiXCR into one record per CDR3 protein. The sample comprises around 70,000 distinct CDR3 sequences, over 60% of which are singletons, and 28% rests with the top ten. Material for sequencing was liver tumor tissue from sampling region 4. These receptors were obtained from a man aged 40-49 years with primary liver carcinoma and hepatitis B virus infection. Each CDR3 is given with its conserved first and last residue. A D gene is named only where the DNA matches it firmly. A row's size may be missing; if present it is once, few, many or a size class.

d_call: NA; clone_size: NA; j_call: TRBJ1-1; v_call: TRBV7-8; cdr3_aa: CASSSWGIGTEAFF; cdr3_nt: TGTGCCAGCAGCTCATGGGGGATAGGCACTGAAGCTTTCTTT
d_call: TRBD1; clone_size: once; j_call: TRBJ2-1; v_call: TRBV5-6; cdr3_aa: CASSSRDRPSSYNEQLF; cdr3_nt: TGTGCCAGCAGCTCACGGGACAGGCCCAGCTCCTACAATGAACAGCTCTTC
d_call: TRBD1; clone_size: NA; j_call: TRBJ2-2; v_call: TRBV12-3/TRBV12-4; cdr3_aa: CVSSFEGGTWSGELFF; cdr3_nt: TGTGTCAGCAGTTTTGAAGGGGGCACATGGTCCGGGGAGCTGTTTTTT
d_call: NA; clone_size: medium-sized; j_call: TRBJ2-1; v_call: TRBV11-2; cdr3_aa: CASSFTGVQWEQFF; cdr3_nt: TGTGCCAGCAGCTTCACAGGAGTACAATGGGAGCAGTTCTTC
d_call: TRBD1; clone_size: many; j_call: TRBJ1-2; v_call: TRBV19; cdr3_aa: CASNVGGTAAGYTF; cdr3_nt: TGTGCCAGTAACGTCGGAGGGACAGCGGCTGGCTACACCTTC
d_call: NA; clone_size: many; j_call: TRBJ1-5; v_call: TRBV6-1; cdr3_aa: CASSDYQVPNQPQHF; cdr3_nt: TGTGCCAGCAGTGATTATCAGGTACCGAATCAGCCCCAGCATTTT
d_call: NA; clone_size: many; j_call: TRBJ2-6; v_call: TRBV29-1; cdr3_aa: CSVEQRDSGANVLTF; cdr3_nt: TGCAGCGTTGAACAACGGGATTCTGGGGCCAACGTCCTGACTTTC
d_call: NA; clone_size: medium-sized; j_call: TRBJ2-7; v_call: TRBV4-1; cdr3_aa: CASSPIDEPPYEQYF; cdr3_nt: TGCGCCAGCAGCCCTATAGATGAACCGCCCTACGAGCAGTACTTC
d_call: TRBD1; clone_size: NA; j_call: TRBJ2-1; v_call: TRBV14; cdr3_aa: CASGQEQGANEQFF; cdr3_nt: TGTGCCAGCGGCCAAGAGCAGGGGGCGAACGAGCAGTTCTTC
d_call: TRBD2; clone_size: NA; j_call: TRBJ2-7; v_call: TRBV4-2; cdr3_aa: CAGSHYLAGGPGDQYF; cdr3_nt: TGTGCCGGCAGCCATTACCTAGCGGGAGGGCCGGGCGATCAGTACTTC
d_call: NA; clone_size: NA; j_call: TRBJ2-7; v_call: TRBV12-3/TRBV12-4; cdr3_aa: CANTGVSTYEQYF; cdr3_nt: TGTGCCAACACCGGCGTGAGCACCTACGAGCAGTACTTC
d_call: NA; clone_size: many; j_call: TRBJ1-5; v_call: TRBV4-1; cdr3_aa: CASSQGGGVRYQPQHF; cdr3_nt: TGCGCCAGCAGCCAAGGTGGGGGGGTGCGGTATCAGCCCCAGCATTTT
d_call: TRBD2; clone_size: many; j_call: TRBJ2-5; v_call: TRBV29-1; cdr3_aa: CSVTPGGIRETQYF; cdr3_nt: TGCAGCGTGACCCCGGGGGGGATTCGGGAGACCCAGTACTTC
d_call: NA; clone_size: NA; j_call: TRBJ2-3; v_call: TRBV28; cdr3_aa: CASSLSAGSTTDTQYF; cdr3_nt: TGTGCCAGCAGCTTATCGGCAGGCTCGACCACAGATACGCAGTATTTT
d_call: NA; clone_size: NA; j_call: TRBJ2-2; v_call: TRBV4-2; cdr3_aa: CASSQGAPPSLIGELFF; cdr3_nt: TGTGCCAGTAGCCAAGGGGCCCCGCCGTCGCTCATCGGGGAGCTGTTTTTT
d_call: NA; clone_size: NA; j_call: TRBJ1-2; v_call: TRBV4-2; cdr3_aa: CASMQIPGSPEGYTF; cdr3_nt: TGTGCCAGCATGCAGATTCCGGGGTCCCCGGAGGGCTACACCTTC
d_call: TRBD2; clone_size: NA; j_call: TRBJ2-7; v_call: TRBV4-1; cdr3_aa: CASRQHSSGSNYEQYF; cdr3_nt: TGCGCCAGCAGGCAACATTCTAGCGGGAGTAACTACGAGCAGTACTTC
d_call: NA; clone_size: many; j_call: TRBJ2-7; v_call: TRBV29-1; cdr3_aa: CSVKAELYEQYF; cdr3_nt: TGCAGCGTCAAAGCGGAACTATACGAGCAGTACTTC
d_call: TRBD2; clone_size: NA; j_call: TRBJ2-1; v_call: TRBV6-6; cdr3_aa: CASSLGSGDCNEQFF; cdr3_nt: TGTGCCAGCAGTCTCGGTAGCGGGGATTGCAATGAGCAGTTCTTC
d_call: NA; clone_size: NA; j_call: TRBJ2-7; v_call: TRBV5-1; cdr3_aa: CASSIGIACEQYF; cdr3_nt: TGCGCCAGCAGCATCGGAATAGCCTGCGAGCAGTACTTC
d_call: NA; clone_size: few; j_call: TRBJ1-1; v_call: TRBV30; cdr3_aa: CAWTGALNTEAFF; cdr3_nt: TGTGCCTGGACAGGGGCCTTGAACACTGAAGCTTTCTTT
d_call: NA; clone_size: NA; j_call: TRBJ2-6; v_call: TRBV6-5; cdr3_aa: CASSYLVSSGANVLTF; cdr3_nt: TGTGCCAGCAGTTACTTAGTCAGCTCTGGGGCCAACGTCTTGACTTTC
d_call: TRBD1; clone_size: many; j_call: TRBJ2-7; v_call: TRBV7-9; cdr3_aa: CASSPGQVNYEQYF; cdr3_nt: TGTGCCAGCAGCCCGGGACAGGTGAACTACGAGCAGTACTTC
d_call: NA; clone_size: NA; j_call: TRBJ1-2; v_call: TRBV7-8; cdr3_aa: CVSSLVRSQGTGYTF; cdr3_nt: TGTGTCAGCAGTTTAGTACGGTCGCAGGGGACTGGCTACACCTTC
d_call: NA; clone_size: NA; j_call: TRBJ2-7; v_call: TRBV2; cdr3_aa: CASSEVGDEQYF; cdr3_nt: TGTGCCAGCAGTGAAGTGGGGGACGAGCAGTACTTC
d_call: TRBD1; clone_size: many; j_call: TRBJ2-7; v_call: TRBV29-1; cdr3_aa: CSVSGTGRGYEQYF; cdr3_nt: TGCAGCGTTTCAGGGACAGGAAGGGGATACGAGCAGTACTTC
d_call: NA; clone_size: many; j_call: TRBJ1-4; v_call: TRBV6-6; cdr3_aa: CASSQGGINEKLFF; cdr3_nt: TGTGCCAGCAGTCAAGGGGGAATTAATGAAAAACTGTTTTTT
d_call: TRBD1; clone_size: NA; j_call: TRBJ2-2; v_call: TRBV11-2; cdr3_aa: CASSSEPTGITRELFF; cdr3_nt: TGTGCCAGTAGCTCAGAACCGACAGGGATCACCAGGGAGCTGTTTTTT
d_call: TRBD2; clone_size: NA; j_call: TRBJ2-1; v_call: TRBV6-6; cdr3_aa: CASSYGASGNGNEQFF; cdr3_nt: TGTGCCAGCAGTTACGGGGCTAGCGGGAATGGCAATGAGCAGTTCTTT
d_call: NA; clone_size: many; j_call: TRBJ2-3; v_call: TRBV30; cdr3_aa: CAWRRGVGGTDTQYF; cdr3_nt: TGTGCCTGGAGGAGAGGGGTTGGCGGCACAGATACGCAGTATTTT
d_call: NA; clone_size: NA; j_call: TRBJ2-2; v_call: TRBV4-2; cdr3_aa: CTSSQETIESRELFF; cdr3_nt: TGTACCAGCAGCCAAGAAACTATCGAGAGTAGGGAGCTGTTTTTT
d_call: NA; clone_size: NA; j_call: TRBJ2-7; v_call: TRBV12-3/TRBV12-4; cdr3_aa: CASFVGSGYKQYF; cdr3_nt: TGTGCCAGCTTTGTAGGGTCAGGGTACAAGCAGTACTTC
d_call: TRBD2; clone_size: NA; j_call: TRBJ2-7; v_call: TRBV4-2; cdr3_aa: CVTIGLAGVYKSYEQYF; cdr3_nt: TGTGTCACTATTGGACTAGCGGGAGTTTATAAGTCCTACGAACAGTACTTC
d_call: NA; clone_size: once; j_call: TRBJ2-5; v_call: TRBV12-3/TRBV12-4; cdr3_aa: CVSSFPATRETQYF; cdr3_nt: TGTGTCAGCAGTTTCCCGGCTACTAGAGAGACCCAGTACTTC
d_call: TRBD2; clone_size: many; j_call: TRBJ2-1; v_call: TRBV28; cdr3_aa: CASGNAGAGADEQFF; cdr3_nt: TGTGCCAGCGGGAACGCGGGAGCCGGGGCGGATGAGCAGTTCTTC